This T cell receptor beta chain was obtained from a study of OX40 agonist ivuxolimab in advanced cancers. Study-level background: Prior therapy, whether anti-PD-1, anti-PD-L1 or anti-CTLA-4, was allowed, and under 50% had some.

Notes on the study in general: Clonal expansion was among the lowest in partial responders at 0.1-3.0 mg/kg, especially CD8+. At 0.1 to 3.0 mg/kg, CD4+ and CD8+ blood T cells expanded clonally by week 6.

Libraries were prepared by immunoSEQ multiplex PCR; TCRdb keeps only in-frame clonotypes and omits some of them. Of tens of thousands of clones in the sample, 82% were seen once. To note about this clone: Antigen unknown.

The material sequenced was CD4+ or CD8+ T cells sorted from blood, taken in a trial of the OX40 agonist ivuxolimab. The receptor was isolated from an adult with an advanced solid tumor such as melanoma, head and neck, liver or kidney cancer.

The chain's CDR3 is CASSRWGHEQYF. CDR3 DNA sequence: TGCGCCAGCAGCCGGTGGGGGCACGAGCAGTACTTC. This chain connects TRBV5-1 to TRBJ2-7, with D possibly being TRBD1 (6 bases). Trimming shortened V by 4 bases and J by 5 bases, and 10 bases separated the two germline ends. The CDR3 runs to 12 residues. Germline CDR1 SGHRS, CDR2 YFSETQ. Variable domain in full (rest from reference TRBV5-1 and TRBJ2-7): KAGVTQTPRYLIKTRGQQVTLSCSPISGHRSVSWYQQTPGQGLQFLFEYFSETQRNKGNFPGRFSGRQFSNSRSEMNVSTLELGDSALYLCASSRWGHEQYFGPGTRLTVT.